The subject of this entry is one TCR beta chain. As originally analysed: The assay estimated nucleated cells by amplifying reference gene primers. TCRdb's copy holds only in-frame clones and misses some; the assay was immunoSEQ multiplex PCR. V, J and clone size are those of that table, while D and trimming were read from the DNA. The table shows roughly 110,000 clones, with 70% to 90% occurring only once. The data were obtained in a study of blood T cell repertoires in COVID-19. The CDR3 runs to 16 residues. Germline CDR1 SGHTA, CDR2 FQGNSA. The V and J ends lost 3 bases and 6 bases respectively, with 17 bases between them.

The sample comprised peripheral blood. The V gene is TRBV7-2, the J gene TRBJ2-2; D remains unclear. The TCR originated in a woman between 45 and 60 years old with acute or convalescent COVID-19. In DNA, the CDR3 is TGTGCCAGCAGCTTTTTGACGGCCCGCAGGTCCGGGGAGCTGTTTTTT. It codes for CASSFLTARRSGELFF.